These 21 T cell receptor beta chains were all obtained from the same sample, sequenced in a study of T cells in localized non-small cell lung cancer. Method: immunoSEQ multiplex PCR; TCRdb's copy keeps in-frame clones and lacks some. This sample carries 20,000 to 30,000 clones, approximately 86% of them seen once, and the ten largest clones take approximately 14%. Sequenced material: peripheral blood, taken before any cancer treatment. These receptor sequences come from a female donor older than 55 with stage I lung adenocarcinoma.

The chain combines TRBV9 with TRBJ1-3; D unclear. Germline V gene lookup returns CDR1 SGDLS and CDR2 YYNGEE. Trimming removed 0 bases from V and 11 bases from J, with 9 bases in between. The CDR3 is 12 amino acids. CDR3 sequence reads: CASSVEVGPIYF. Here the CDR3 DNA reads TGTGCCAGCAGCGTAGAAGTGGGCCCCATATATTTT.

The chain carries TRBV5-6 and TRBJ2-7; TRBD1 matches at 8 bases. V gave up 1 base and J gave up 5 bases; unmatched junction bases: 5. This CDR3 is 14 amino acids long. The germline V gene encodes CDR1 SGHDT and CDR2 YYEEEE. The CDR3 bases are TGTGCCAGCAGCTTGATGGCAGGGGGCAACGAGCAGTACTTC. It encodes CASSLMAGGNEQYF.

V is TRBV7-9 and J is TRBJ2-1, with unresolved D. This CDR3 has 15 residues. The germline CDR1 and CDR2 sequences are SEHNR and FQNEAQ (reference sequence). V was clipped by 0 bases and J by 1 base, with 7 bases between them. The CDR3 coding sequence is TGTGCCAGCAGCTTAGCGGGCAGTTCCTACAATGAGCAGTTCTTC. Amino acids: CASSLAGSSYNEQFF.

V is TRBV2 and J is TRBJ1-4; TRBD1 might be the D (6 bases). This CDR3 is built from 18 residues. Germline V gives CDR1 SNHLY, CDR2 FYNNEI. The ends were cut back, 3 bases at V and 6 bases at J, with 23 bases in the middle. The CDR3 loop is CASSDPLDLGGQDEKLFF. DNA for the CDR3: TGTGCCAGCAGTGATCCCCTTGATCTCGGGGGGCAGGATGAAAAACTGTTTTTT.

This clone was picked up a small number of times. The chain employs TRBV7-8 and TRBJ2-3, with no clear D. V lost 0 bases and J 6 bases, leaving 4 bases between the germline ends. The CDR3 is 12 amino acids. Per the germline V gene, CDR1 is SGHVS and CDR2 is FQNEAQ. The CDR3 spells CASSLAYDTQYF. CDR3 in DNA: TGTGCCAGCAGCTTAGCGTACGATACGCAGTATTTT.

The rearrangement uses TRBV5-8 and TRBJ1-1, with 7 bases lining up with TRBD1. The CDR3 runs 15 residues. The germline V gene encodes CDR1 SGHTS and CDR2 YDEGEE. V trimming: 5 bases; J trimming: 2 bases; junction bases outside the gene matches: 9. The CDR3 reads CASRRGTATNTEAFF. The CDR3 DNA sequence: TGTGCCAGCAGGCGGGGGACAGCTACTAACACTGAAGCTTTCTTT.

The rearrangement joins TRBV29-1 to TRBJ2-3; D remains unclear. Per germline, CDR1 SQVTM and CDR2 ANQGSEA. V lost 3 bases to trimming and J lost 0 bases, with 10 bases between them. The CDR3 is made up of 14 amino acids. CDR3 region: CSVDSGMSTDTQYF. CDR3 DNA: TGCAGCGTTGATTCTGGGATGAGCACAGATACGCAGTATTTT.

This sequence joins TRBV2 and TRBJ2-7, with a weak D call TRBD2 (5 bases). Trimming pared 2 bases from V and 6 bases from J, leaving 11 bases between. Germline loops: CDR1 SNHLY, CDR2 FYNNEI. This CDR3 is built from 13 residues. CDR3 nucleotides: TGTGCCAGCAGTGAAAATAGGAGGAGCGAGCAGTACTTC. It codes for CASSENRRSEQYF.

This clone turned up a few times. The chain uses TRBV5-1 and TRBJ1-1; D possibly corresponds to TRBD1 (5 bases). Trimming shortened V by 3 bases and J by 4 bases, and 10 bases separated the two germline ends. The length of the CDR3 is 13 residues. CDR1 is SGHRS, CDR2 YFSETQ, per germline. CDR3 nucleotide sequence: TGCGCCAGCAGCTCCCAGGGAGGCACTGAAGCTTTCTTT. This codes for CASSSQGGTEAFF. The variable domain in full, with the rest retrieved from reference TRBV5-1 and TRBJ1-1, is KAGVTQTPRYLIKTRGQQVTLSCSPISGHRSVSWYQQTPGQGLQFLFEYFSETQRNKGNFPGRFSGRQFSNSRSEMNVSTLELGDSALYLCASSSQGGTEAFFGQGTRLTVV.

This chain connects TRBV19 to TRBJ2-1, with unresolved D. CDR3 length equals 13 residues. The V and J ends lost 4 bases and 2 bases respectively, with 6 bases between them. Germline-derived CDR1 and CDR2 are LNHDA and SQIVND (reference sequence). CDR3 residues: CASSRRAYNEQFF. The CDR3 DNA is TGTGCCAGTAGTAGGCGAGCCTACAATGAGCAGTTCTTC.

The chain recombines TRBV27 with TRBJ2-7; 8 bases line up with TRBD1. Unmatched junction bases numbered 16, after V lost 2 bases and J lost 4 bases. The germline CDR1 and CDR2 sequences are MNHEY and SMNVEV (reference sequence). The CDR3 loop spans 18 amino acids. The CDR3 DNA follows: TGTGCCAGCAGTTTAGTGGCGGACAGGGTGGCCATGGGGTACGAGCAGTACTTC. Residues: CASSLVADRVAMGYEQYF.

This chain uses TRBV5-4 with TRBJ2-3; D remains unclear. This CDR3 has 16 amino acids. The V end lost 4 bases, the J end lost 3 bases, and 18 bases lay between the germline ends. Per the germline V gene, CDR1 is SGHNT and CDR2 is YYREEE (reference sequence). In DNA, the CDR3 is TGTGCCAGCAGCCCAACCCGGCCTCAAAGGACAGATACGCAGTATTTT. Translated: CASSPTRPQRTDTQYF.

This sequence joins TRBV7-2 and TRBJ2-4, with TRBD2 identical over 8 bases. Per germline, CDR1 SGHTA and CDR2 FQGNSA. There are 16 residues in the CDR3. V lost 3 bases to trimming and J lost 6 bases; unmatched junction nucleotides: 10. Written as DNA, the CDR3 is TGTGCCAGCAGCTTTTCAGGTGGGCTAGCGGGAAACATTCAGTACTTC. It encodes CASSFSGGLAGNIQYF.

This chain connects TRBV10-3 to TRBJ1-6, with D unresolved. The germline CDR1 and CDR2 sequences are ENHRY and SYGVKD. V dropped 11 bases and J dropped 13 bases, with 21 bases sitting between them. The CDR3 loop spans 13 amino acids. CDR3 nucleotide sequence: TGTGCCTCCAAAGTAGGACCTTCATCCCCCCTCCACTTT. It translates to CASKVGPSSPLHF.

The V gene is TRBV30, the J gene TRBJ1-1, with D tentatively TRBD1 (5 bases). V shed 0 bases and J shed 0 bases, with 14 bases lying between them. Germline CDR1 is GTSNPN and CDR2 is SVGIG (reference sequence). The CDR3 runs to 16 residues. The CDR3 reads CAWSVNTGRLNTEAFF. DNA of the CDR3: TGTGCCTGGAGTGTAAATACGGGACGGCTGAACACTGAAGCTTTCTTT.

This rearrangement joins TRBV11-2 to TRBJ1-3, with TRBD1 matching 11 bases. V was clipped by 3 bases and J by 7 bases; unmatched bases: 2. The germline V gene encodes CDR1 SGHAT and CDR2 FQNNGV. This CDR3 is built from 14 residues. The CDR3 DNA reads as TGTGCCAGCAGCTTTGGGACAGGGGGGAACACCATATATTTT. Protein product: CASSFGTGGNTIYF.

The gene calls are TRBV4-2 and TRBJ1-2; TRBD1 agrees at 10 bases. The CDR3 is 20 amino acids. The germline V gene has CDR1 LGHNA and CDR2 YNFKEQ. Trimming removed 1 base from V and 4 bases from J; junction bases left unmatched: 18. The CDR3 DNA follows: TGTGCCAGCAGCCAAGTTTGGCTTGGGACAGGGGTTGGGGAGGGCTATGGCTACACCTTC. This sequence encodes CASSQVWLGTGVGEGYGYTF.

V and J are TRBV7-9 and TRBJ1-2; tentative D call: TRBD1 (5 bases). The CDR3 sequence is 16 residues long. V was pared by 5 bases and J by 7 bases, with 23 bases between. CDR1 and CDR2 from the germline V gene are SEHNR and FQNEAQ (reference sequence). This chain's CDR3 is CASSTAGSRGSGGYTF. CDR3 DNA: TGTGCCAGCAGCACTGCGGGATCTAGGGGCTCAGGTGGCTACACCTTC.

This clone was detected only a few times. V gene TRBV6-5 combines with J gene TRBJ1-2; 7 bases are shared with TRBD1. The CDR3 has 14 residues. J lost 4 bases, V lost 1 base, and 3 bases had no gene match. Germline CDR1 reads MNHEY; CDR2 reads SVGAGI. CDR3 residues: CASSYLAGGYGYTF. CDR3 nucleotide sequence: TGTGCCAGCAGTTACTTAGCAGGGGGCTATGGCTACACCTTC.

The chain combines TRBV27 with TRBJ2-1; TRBD1 matches at 10 bases. Looked up from germline, CDR1 is MNHEY and CDR2 is SMNVEV (reference sequence). CDR3 length equals 15 residues. With 5 bases clipped from V and 7 bases from J, the junction kept 8 bases outside the gene matches. The CDR3 reads CASSPRDRGRNEQFF. The CDR3 DNA reads TGTGCCAGCAGTCCCCGGGACAGGGGCCGGAATGAGCAGTTCTTC.

V gene TRBV6-6 combines with J gene TRBJ1-1; D unresolved. Between the trimmed V and J ends, which lost 5 bases and 11 bases, there was a span of 18 bases. CDR3 length equals 13 residues. CDR1 and CDR2 from the germline V gene are MNHNY and SVGAGI (reference sequence). The CDR3 region has the DNA TGTGCCAGCAGTCCTCGGCGGGAGGGTGAGGCTTTCTTT. This sequence encodes CASSPRREGEAFF.